Presented here are 7 T cell receptor beta chains from one specimen sequenced in a study of shared clonotypes between healthy human individuals (dated by TCRdb to the early 2020s). Library preparation employed the immunoSEQ multiplex PCR assay. Held by TCRdb, this immuneACCESS table contains in-frame sequences only and omits some clones. Under half of the omission traces to an unresolved V gene where checked; the cause of the rest is unknown. The sample contains about 2.3 million clones, 80% to 95% of them found a single time. Of the sample, 0.37% is held by the ten largest clones. The sequenced sample was naive CD4+ T cells from PBMCs. The sample's cell subset or site label is to be understood as: CD45RA+ positively selected. Source of these receptors: a man between 18 and 35 years old in good health. Some clones in this sample may be carry-over from other donors' samples.

The chain combines TRBV6-5 with TRBJ2-3; D is uncertain. The germline V and J ends were trimmed by 4 bases and 4 bases, with 15 bases remaining between them. The CDR3 runs to 15 residues. The V gene's germline CDR1 is MNHEY and CDR2 SVGAGI. CDR3 protein: CASSSDRRRADTQYF. The CDR3 bases are TGTGCCAGCAGTTCCGACCGCAGGCGTGCAGATACGCAGTATTTT.

This chain uses TRBV14 with TRBJ2-7, with D possibly matching TRBD2 (6 bases). The germline V gene has CDR1 SGHDN and CDR2 FVKESK. The CDR3 has 16 amino acids. The V and J ends lost 2 bases and 5 bases respectively, with 19 bases between them. The CDR3 is CASSQQGGFLWDEQYF. The CDR3, as DNA: TGTGCCAGCAGCCAACAGGGAGGTTTCCTATGGGACGAGCAGTACTTC.

This sequence joins TRBV5-1 and TRBJ2-5; D gene unclear. Germline-derived CDR1 and CDR2 are SGHRS and YFSETQ. Trimming removed 3 bases at V and 0 bases at J, with 18 bases between. CDR3 length: 17 residues. The CDR3 DNA follows: TGCGCCAGCAGCTCCACTGGGTTTGCTAAGGACCAAGAGACCCAGTACTTC. Translated: CASSSTGFAKDQETQYF. The full variable domain, completed using reference TRBV5-1 and TRBJ2-5, is KAGVTQTPRYLIKTRGQQVTLSCSPISGHRSVSWYQQTPGQGLQFLFEYFSETQRNKGNFPGRFSGRQFSNSRSEMNVSTLELGDSALYLCASSSTGFAKDQETQYFGPGTRLLVL.

The chain combines TRBV7-8 with TRBJ2-2; tentatively, D is TRBD1 (5 bases). Trimming shortened V by 5 bases and J by 0 bases, and 13 bases separated the two germline ends. The CDR3 is made up of 16 amino acids. CDR1 is SGHVS, CDR2 FQNEAQ, per germline. CDR3: CASSPADIANTGELFF. Written as DNA, the CDR3 is TGTGCCAGCAGCCCCGCGGACATCGCGAACACCGGGGAGCTGTTTTTT.

V gene TRBV28 combines with J gene TRBJ2-2; D remains unclear. CDR1 and CDR2 (germline): MDHEN, SYDVKM. V lost 3 bases and J 0 bases, leaving 8 bases between the germline ends. This CDR3 comprises 15 residues. CDR3 in amino acids: CASSFPTTNTGELFF. The CDR3 DNA sequence: TGTGCCAGCAGTTTCCCCACGACGAACACCGGGGAGCTGTTTTTT.

In the case of this clone: The same CDR3 can be traced to other DNA sequences in this sample. The chain recombines TRBV5-1 with TRBJ2-7, with 14 nucleotides matching TRBD2. This CDR3 spans 15 amino acids. Germline V gene sequence: CDR1 SGHRS, CDR2 YFSETQ. J lost 7 bases, V lost 2 bases, and 5 bases had no gene match. The DNA of the CDR3 is TGCGCCAGCAGCTTCGGACTAGCGGGAGGCGGGGAGCAGTACTTC. This codes for CASSFGLAGGGEQYF. The whole variable domain, remainder taken from reference TRBV5-1 and TRBJ2-7, is KAGVTQTPRYLIKTRGQQVTLSCSPISGHRSVSWYQQTPGQGLQFLFEYFSETQRNKGNFPGRFSGRQFSNSRSEMNVSTLELGDSALYLCASSFGLAGGGEQYFGPGTRLTVT.

CDR3 loop: CASSSRNRQRLRNTIYF. The CDR3 DNA sequence: TGTGCCAGCAGCTCAAGGAACAGACAGCGTCTACGAAACACCATATATTTT. This chain connects TRBV7-9 to TRBJ1-3, with TRBD1 as a possible D gene (5 bases). The CDR3 consists of 17 residues. Trimming pared 4 bases from V and 5 bases from J, leaving 21 bases between. Germline assignment: CDR1 SEHNR and CDR2 FQNEAQ (reference sequence). The entire variable domain, with the rest obtained from reference TRBV7-9 and TRBJ1-3, is as follows: DTGVSQNPRHKITKRGQNVTFRCDPISEHNRLYWYRQTLGQGPEFLTYFQNEAQLEKSRLLSDRFSAERPKGSFSTLEIQRTEQGDSAMYLCASSSRNRQRLRNTIYFGEGSWLTVV.